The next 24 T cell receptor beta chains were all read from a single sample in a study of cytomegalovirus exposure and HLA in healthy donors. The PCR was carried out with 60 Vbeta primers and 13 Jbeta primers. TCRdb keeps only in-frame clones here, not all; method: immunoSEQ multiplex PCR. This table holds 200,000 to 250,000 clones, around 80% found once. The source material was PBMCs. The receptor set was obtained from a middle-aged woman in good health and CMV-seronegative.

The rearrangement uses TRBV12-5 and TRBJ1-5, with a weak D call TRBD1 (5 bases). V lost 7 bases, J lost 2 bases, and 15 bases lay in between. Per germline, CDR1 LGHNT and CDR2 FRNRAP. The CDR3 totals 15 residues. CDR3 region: CASAPGGRGNQPQHF. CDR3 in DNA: TGTGCTAGTGCCCCCGGGGGAAGAGGCAATCAGCCCCAGCATTTT. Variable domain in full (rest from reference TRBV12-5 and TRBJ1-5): DARVTQTPRHKVTEMGQEVTMRCQPILGHNTVFWYRQTMMQGLELLAYFRNRAPLDDSGMPKDRFSAEMPDATLATLKIQPSEPRDSAVYFCASAPGGRGNQPQHFGDGTRLSIL.

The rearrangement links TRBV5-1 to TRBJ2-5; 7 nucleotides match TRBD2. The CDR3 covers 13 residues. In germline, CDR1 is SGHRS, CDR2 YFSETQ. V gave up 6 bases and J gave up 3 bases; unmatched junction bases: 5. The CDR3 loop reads CASNREVEETQYF. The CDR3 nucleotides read TGCGCCAGCAACCGGGAGGTAGAAGAGACCCAGTACTTC.

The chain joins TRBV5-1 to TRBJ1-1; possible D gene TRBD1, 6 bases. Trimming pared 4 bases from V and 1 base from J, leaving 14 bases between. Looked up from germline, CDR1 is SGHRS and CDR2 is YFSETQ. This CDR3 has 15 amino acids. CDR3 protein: CASSEGHLGNTEAFF. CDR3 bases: TGCGCCAGCAGCGAGGGACATCTAGGGAACACTGAAGCTTTCTTT.

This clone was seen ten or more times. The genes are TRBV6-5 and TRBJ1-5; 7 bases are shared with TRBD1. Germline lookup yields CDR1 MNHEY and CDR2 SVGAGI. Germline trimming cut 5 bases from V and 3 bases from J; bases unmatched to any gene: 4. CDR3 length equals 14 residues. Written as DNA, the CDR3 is TGTGCCAGCAGTCAGGGGGTGGTCAATCAGCCCCAGCATTTT. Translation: CASSQGVVNQPQHF.

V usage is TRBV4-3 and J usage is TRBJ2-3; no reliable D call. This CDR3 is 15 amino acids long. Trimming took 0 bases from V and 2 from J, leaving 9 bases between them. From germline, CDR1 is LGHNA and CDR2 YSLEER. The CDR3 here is CASSQDHGLTDTQYF. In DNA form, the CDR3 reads TGCGCCAGCAGCCAAGATCACGGTCTCACAGATACGCAGTATTTT.

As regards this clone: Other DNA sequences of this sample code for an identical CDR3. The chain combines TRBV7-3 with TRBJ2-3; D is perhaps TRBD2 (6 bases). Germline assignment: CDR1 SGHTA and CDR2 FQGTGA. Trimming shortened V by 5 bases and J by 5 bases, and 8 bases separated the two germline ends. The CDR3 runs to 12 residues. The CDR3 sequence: CASSPGGDTQYF. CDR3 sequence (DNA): TGTGCCAGCAGCCCCGGGGGAGATACGCAGTATTTT.

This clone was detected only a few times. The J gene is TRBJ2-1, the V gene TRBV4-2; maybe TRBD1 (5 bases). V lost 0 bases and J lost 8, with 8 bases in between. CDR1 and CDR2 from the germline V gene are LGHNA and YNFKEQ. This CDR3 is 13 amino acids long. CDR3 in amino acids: CASSQEIRDEQFF. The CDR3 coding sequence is TGTGCCAGCAGCCAAGAAATCAGGGATGAGCAGTTCTTC.

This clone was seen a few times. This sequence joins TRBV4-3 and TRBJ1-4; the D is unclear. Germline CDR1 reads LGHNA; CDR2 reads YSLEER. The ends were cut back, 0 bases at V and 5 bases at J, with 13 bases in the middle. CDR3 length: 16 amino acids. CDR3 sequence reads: CASSQDGGPTNEKLFF. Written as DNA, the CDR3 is TGCGCCAGCAGCCAAGATGGCGGCCCGACGAATGAAAAACTGTTTTTT.

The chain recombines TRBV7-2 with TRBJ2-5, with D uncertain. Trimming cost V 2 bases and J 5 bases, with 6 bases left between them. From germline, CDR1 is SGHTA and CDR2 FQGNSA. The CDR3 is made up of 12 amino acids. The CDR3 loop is CASSLIGETQYF. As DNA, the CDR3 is TGTGCCAGCAGCTTAATCGGGGAGACCCAGTACTTC.

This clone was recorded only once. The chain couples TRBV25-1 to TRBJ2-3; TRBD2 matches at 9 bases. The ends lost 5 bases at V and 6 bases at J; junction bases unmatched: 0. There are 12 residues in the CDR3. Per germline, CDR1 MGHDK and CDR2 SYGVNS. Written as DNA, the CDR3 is TGTGCCAGCAGTAGCGGGGGGGATACGCAGTATTTT. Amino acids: CASSSGGDTQYF.

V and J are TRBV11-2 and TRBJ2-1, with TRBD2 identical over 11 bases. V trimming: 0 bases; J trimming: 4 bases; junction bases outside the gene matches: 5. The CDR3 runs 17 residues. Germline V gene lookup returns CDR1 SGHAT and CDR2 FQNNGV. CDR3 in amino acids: CASSLDSASGGYNEQFF. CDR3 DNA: TGTGCCAGCAGCTTAGATTCGGCTAGCGGGGGGTACAATGAGCAGTTCTTC.

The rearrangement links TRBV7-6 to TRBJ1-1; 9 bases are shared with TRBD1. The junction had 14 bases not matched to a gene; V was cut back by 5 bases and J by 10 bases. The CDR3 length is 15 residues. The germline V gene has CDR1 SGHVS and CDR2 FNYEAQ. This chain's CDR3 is CASSEMGTGPFGAFF. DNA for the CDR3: TGTGCCAGCAGCGAGATGGGGACAGGGCCATTTGGAGCTTTCTTT.

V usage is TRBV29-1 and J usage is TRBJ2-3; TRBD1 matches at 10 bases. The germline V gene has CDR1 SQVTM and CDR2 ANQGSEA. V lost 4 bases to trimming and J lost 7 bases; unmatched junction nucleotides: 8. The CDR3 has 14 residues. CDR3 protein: CSVVIGTGENTQYF. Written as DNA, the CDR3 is TGCAGCGTTGTAATAGGGACAGGGGAAAATACGCAGTATTTT.

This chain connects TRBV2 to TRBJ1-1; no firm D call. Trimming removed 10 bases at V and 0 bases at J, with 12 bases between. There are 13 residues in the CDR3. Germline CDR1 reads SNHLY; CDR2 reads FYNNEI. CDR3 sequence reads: CATSVEMNTEAFF. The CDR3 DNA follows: TGTGCCACTTCCGTGGAGATGAACACTGAAGCTTTCTTT.

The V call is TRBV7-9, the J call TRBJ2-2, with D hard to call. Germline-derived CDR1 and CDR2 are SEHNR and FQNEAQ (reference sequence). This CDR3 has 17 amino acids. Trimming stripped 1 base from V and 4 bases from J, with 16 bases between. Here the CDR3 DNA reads TGTGCCAGCAGCTTAGGGCTAACGGGTCTTAGCACCGGGGAGCTGTTTTTT. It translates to CASSLGLTGLSTGELFF.

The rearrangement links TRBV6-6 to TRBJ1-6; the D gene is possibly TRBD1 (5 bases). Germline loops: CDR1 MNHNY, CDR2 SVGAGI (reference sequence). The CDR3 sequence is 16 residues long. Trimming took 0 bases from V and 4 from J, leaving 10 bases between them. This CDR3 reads CASSYSTETYNSPLHF. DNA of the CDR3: TGTGCCAGCAGTTACTCGACAGAGACTTATAATTCACCCCTCCACTTT.

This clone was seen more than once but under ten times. The DNA of the CDR3 is TGCGCCAGCAGCCCCGCGGCTAGCGGGGGCTACAATGAGCAGTTCTTC. The encoded protein is CASSPAASGGYNEQFF. This sequence joins TRBV4-3 and TRBJ2-1; TRBD2 matches 10 bases. Germline lookup yields CDR1 LGHNA and CDR2 YSLEER. With V trimmed by 4 bases and J by 3 bases, 6 bases remained unmatched. The length of the CDR3 is 16 residues.

CDR3 sequence reads: CASSPNGRPTEAFF. The CDR3 DNA reads as TGTGCCAGCTCACCTAACGGGAGGCCCACTGAAGCTTTCTTT. J is TRBJ1-1 and V is TRBV18, with no clear D. This CDR3 is 14 amino acids long. The ends were cut back, 3 bases at V and 4 bases at J, with 12 bases in the middle. In germline, CDR1 is KGHSH, CDR2 LQKENI.

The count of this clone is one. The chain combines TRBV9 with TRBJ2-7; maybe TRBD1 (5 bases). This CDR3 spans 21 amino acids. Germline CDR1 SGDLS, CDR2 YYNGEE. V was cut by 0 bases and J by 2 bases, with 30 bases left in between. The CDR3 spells CASSVVIVVSVTIQAPYEQYF. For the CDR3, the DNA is TGTGCCAGCAGCGTAGTAATTGTGGTCTCAGTTACTATACAGGCCCCCTACGAGCAGTACTTC.

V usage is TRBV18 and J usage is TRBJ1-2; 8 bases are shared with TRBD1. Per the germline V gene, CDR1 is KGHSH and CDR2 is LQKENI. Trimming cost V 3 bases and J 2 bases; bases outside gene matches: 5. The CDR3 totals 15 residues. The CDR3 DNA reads TGTGCCAGCTCACCCCAGACAGGGGAGAACTATGGCTACACCTTC. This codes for CASSPQTGENYGYTF.

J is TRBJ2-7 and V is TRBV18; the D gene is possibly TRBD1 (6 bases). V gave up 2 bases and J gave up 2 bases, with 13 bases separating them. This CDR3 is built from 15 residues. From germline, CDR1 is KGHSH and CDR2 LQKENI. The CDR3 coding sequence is TGTGCCAGCTCACCAGACTCCAGGGGAGCCTACGAGCAGTACTTC. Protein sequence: CASSPDSRGAYEQYF.

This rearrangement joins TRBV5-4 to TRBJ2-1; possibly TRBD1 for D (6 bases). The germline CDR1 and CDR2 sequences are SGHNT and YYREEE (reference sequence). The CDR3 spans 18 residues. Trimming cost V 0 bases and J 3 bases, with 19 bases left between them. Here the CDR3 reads CASSLDAQGTRVYNEQFF. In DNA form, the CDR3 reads TGTGCCAGCAGCTTGGACGCACAGGGAACGAGGGTCTACAATGAGCAGTTCTTC.

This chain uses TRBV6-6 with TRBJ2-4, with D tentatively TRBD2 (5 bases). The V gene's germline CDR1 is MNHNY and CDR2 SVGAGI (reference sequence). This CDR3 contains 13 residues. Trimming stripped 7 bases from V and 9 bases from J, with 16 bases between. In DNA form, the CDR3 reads TGTGCCAGCAACTACCCCGAGGGCCTCATTCAGTACTTC. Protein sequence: CASNYPEGLIQYF.

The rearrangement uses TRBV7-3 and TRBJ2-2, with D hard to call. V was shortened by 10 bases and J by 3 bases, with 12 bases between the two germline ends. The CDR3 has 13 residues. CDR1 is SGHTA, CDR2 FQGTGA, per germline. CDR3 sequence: CAILLTHTGELFF. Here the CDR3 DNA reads TGTGCCATCTTACTCACCCACACCGGGGAGCTGTTTTTT.